Sequencing of this T cell receptor beta chain was carried out in a study of blood T cells in healthy people across ages. The germline CDR1 and CDR2 sequences are DFQATT and SNEGSKA (reference sequence). The CDR3 sequence is 16 residues long. With 3 bases removed from V and 2 bases from J, the gap between germline ends came to 17 bases. This clonotype was seen a single time. Primers used in a second PCR of about 7 to 12 cycles were a sample-barcoded 5' primer and a J-beta primer mix. TCRdb re-called the 5' RACE reads with MiXCR, one entry per CDR3 protein. In the table there are over 1,300,000 distinct CDR3 sequences, 55% to 75% of which are singletons.

Sequenced material: blood. This chain connects TRBV20-1 to TRBJ1-5; a weak D match, TRBD1 (6 bases). The TCR was taken from a man in his late teens or twenties in good health. This CDR3 reads CSASNQGRVGNQPQHF. CDR3 nucleotides: TGCAGTGCTAGCAACCAGGGGAGGGTTGGCAATCAGCCCCAGCATTTT.